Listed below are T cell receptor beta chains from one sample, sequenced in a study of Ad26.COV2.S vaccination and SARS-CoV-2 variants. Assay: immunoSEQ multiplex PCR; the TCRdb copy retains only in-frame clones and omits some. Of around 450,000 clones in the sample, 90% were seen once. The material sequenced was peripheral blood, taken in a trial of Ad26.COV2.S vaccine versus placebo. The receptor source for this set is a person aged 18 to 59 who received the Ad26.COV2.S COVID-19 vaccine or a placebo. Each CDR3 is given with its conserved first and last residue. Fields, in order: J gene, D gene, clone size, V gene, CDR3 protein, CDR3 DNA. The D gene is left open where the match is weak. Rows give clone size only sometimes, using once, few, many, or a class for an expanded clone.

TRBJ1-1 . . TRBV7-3 CASSPGLNTEAFF TGTGCCAGCAGCCCGGGGTTGAACACTGAAGCTTTCTTT
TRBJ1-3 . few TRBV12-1 CASKIGVRHSGNTIYF TGTGCCAGCAAAATCGGAGTTAGGCATTCTGGAAACACCATATATTTT
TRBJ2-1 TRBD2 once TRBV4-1 CASSQDPGTSGKYNEQFF TGCGCCAGCAGCCAAGACCCAGGGACTAGCGGCAAATACAATGAGCAGTTCTTC
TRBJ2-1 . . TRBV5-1 CASSLVAGSLDNNEQFF TGCGCCAGCAGCTTGGTGGCAGGTAGCCTAGACAACAATGAGCAGTTCTTC
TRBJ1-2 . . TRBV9 CASSVTAYGYTF TGTGCCAGCAGCGTAACAGCCTATGGCTACACCTTC
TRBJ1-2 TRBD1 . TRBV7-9 CASSPWDSYGYTF TGTGCCAGCAGCCCCTGGGACAGCTATGGCTACACCTTC
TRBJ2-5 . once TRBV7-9 CASSPRDQRETQYF TGTGCCAGCAGCCCCCGGGACCAGCGAGAGACCCAGTACTTC
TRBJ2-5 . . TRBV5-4 CASSASAETQYF TGTGCCAGCAGCGCGTCAGCAGAGACCCAGTACTTC
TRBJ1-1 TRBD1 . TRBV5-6 CASSIPGQGEDTEAFF TGTGCCAGCAGCATACCGGGACAGGGGGAAGACACTGAAGCTTTCTTT
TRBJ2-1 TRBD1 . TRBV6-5 CASSPGGASYNEQFF TGTGCCAGCAGCCCAGGGGGCGCCTCCTACAATGAGCAGTTCTTC
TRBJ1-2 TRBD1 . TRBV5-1 CASSLAQGGYGYTF TGCGCCAGCAGCTTAGCACAGGGGGGCTATGGCTACACCTTC
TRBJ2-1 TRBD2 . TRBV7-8 CASSAPGLAPYNEQFF TGTGCCAGCAGCGCTCCGGGACTAGCTCCCTACAATGAGCAGTTCTTC
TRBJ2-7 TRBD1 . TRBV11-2 CASSQGQARFEQYF TGTGCCAGCAGCCAGGGACAGGCGCGGTTCGAGCAGTACTTC
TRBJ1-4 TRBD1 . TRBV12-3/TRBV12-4 CASSQGADEKLFF TGTGCCAGCAGCCAGGGGGCCGATGAAAAACTGTTTTTT
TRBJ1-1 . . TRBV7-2 CASSLVWPRNTEAFF TGTGCCAGCAGCTTAGTATGGCCGAGGAACACTGAAGCTTTCTTT
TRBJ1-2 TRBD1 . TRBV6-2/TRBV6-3 CASSYTHRQGLYGYTF TGTGCCAGCAGTTACACCCACCGACAGGGCCTATATGGCTACACCTTC
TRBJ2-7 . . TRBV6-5 CASRGTLETYEQYF TGTGCCAGCAGGGGGACACTAGAGACCTACGAGCAGTACTTC
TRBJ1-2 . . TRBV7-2 CASTPLTEKDHGYTF TGTGCCAGCACCCCATTGACAGAAAAAGACCATGGCTACACCTTC
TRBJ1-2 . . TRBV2 CASSEAPGWYGYTF TGTGCCAGCAGTGAAGCGCCAGGGTGGTATGGCTACACCTTC
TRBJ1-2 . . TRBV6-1 CASSELPGRGYTF TGTGCCAGCAGTGAATTACCAGGGCGGGGCTACACCTTC
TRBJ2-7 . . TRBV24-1 CATSDRGRLEQYF TGTGCCACCAGTGACCGGGGCCGCCTCGAGCAGTACTTC
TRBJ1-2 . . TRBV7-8 CASSRQFDTDGYTF TGTGCCAGCAGCCGACAATTTGACACGGATGGCTACACCTTC
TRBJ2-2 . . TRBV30 CAYLTTGELFF TGTGCCTACCTGACAACCGGGGAGCTGTTTTTT
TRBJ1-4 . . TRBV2 CASSGGQWGQDEKLFF TGTGCCAGCAGTGGAGGACAGTGGGGTCAGGATGAAAAACTGTTTTTT
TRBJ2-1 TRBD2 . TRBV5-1 CASSPIPSGSYEQFF TGCGCCAGCAGCCCGATACCTAGCGGGAGCTATGAGCAGTTCTTC
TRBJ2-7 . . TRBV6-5 CASSRTDNYEQYF TGTGCCAGCAGCAGGACAGATAACTACGAGCAGTACTTC
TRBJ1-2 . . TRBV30 CAWSVMGNYGYTF TGTGCCTGGAGTGTAATGGGTAACTATGGCTACACCTTC
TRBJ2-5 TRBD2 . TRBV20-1 CSASISSGIQETQYF TGCAGTGCTAGTATCTCCAGCGGGATCCAAGAGACCCAGTACTTC
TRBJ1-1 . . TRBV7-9 CASSLGTGFGYTEAFF TGTGCCAGCAGCTTAGGTACTGGTTTTGGGTACACTGAAGCTTTCTTT
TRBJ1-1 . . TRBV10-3 CAIRLGQLLEAFF TGTGCCATCAGACTAGGACAGCTACTTGAAGCTTTCTTT
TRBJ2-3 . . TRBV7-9 CASSLLVDPTDTQYF TGTGCCAGCAGCTTATTAGTCGATCCCACAGATACGCAGTATTTT
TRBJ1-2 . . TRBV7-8 CASSRDGTYGYTF TGTGCCAGCAGCCGGGACGGGACCTATGGCTACACCTTC
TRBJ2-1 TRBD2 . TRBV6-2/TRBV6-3 CASSEGLNNEQFF TGTGCCAGCAGTGAGGGACTAAACAATGAGCAGTTCTTC
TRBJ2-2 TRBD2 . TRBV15 CATSTEFSTSGRLAGELFF TGTGCCACCAGCACAGAATTTTCCACTAGCGGGAGGTTGGCCGGGGAGCTGTTTTTT
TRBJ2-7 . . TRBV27 CASSFGGRAYEQYF TGTGCCAGCAGTTTCGGGGGGCGAGCCTACGAGCAGTACTTC
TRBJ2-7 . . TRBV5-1 CASSFQGGRGYEQYF TGCGCCAGCAGCTTTCAGGGGGGCAGGGGGTACGAGCAGTACTTC
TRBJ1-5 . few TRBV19 CASSIQAHFYSNQPQHF TGTGCCAGTAGTATACAGGCCCACTTCTATAGCAATCAGCCCCAGCATTTT
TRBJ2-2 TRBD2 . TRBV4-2 CASSQETSGSPGELFF TGTGCCAGCAGCCAAGAGACTAGCGGGAGTCCCGGGGAGCTGTTTTTT
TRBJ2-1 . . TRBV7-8 CASSLRPNSYNEQFF TGTGCCAGCAGCCTGCGACCTAACTCCTACAATGAGCAGTTCTTC
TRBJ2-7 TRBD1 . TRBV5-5 CASSPGQGSYEQYF TGTGCCAGCAGCCCGGGACAGGGGAGTTACGAGCAGTACTTC
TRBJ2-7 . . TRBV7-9 CASSLSLRGTITYEQYF TGTGCCAGCAGCTTAAGTCTCAGGGGGACTATAACCTACGAGCAGTACTTC
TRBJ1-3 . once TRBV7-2 CASSPSAGNTIYF TGTGCCAGCAGCCCCAGTGCTGGAAACACCATATATTTT
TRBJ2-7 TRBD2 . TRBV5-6 CASSLAGIREQYF TGTGCCAGCTCGCTAGCGGGAATCAGGGAGCAGTACTTC
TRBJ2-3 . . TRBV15 CATSRDGQTSTDTQYF TGTGCCACCAGCAGAGATGGACAGACGAGCACAGATACGCAGTATTTT
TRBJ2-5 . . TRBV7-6 CASSLGSGLVAETQYF TGTGCCAGCAGCCTAGGAAGTGGCCTCGTCGCCGAGACCCAGTACTTC
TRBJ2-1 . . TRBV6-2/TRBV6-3 CASSYVRGYNEQFF TGTGCCAGCAGTTATGTTCGAGGGTACAATGAGCAGTTCTTC
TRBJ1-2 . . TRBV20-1 CSASYVNGYTF TGCAGTGCTAGTTATGTCAATGGCTACACCTTC
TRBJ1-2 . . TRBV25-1 CASSEYLQGNYGYTF TGTGCCAGCAGTGAATATCTGCAGGGCAACTATGGCTACACCTTC
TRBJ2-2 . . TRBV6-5 CASSYPVTGNTGELFF TGTGCCAGCAGTTACCCGGTGACAGGGAACACCGGGGAGCTGTTTTTT
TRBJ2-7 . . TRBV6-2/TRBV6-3 CASSYRQHYEQYF TGTGCCAGCAGTTATAGACAGCACTACGAGCAGTACTTC
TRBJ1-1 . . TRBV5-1 CASREGSEVNTEAFF TGCGCCAGCAGGGAGGGTTCGGAAGTGAACACTGAAGCTTTCTTT
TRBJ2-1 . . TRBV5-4 CASSLAVNEQFF TGTGCCAGCAGCTTGGCCGTCAATGAGCAGTTCTTC
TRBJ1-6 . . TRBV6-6 CASSYLWPRGSPLHF TGTGCCAGCAGTTACTTATGGCCCAGGGGTTCACCCCTCCACTTT
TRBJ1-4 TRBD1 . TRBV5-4 CASSLGPDRGNEKLFF TGTGCCAGCAGCTTGGGACCGGACAGGGGTAATGAAAAACTGTTTTTT
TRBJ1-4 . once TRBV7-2 CASSLYRDEKLFF TGTGCCAGCAGCCTATACAGGGATGAAAAACTGTTTTTT
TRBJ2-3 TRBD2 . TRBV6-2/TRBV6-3 CASSLGLAGAVDTQYF TGTGCCAGCAGCCTCGGACTAGCGGGAGCCGTAGATACGCAGTATTTT
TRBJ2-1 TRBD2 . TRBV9 CASSAGLRREALYNEQFF TGTGCCAGCAGCGCGGGTCTTAGGCGGGAGGCCTTGTACAATGAGCAGTTCTTC
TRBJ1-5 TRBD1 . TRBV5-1 CASSLQGDNQPQHF TGCGCCAGCAGCTTACAGGGGGACAATCAGCCCCAGCATTTT
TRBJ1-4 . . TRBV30 CAWSVWGSNEKLFF TGTGCCTGGAGTGTATGGGGCAGTAATGAAAAACTGTTTTTT